This T cell receptor (beta chain) was found in a study of post-analysis software for immune sequencing data (dated by TCRdb to about 2015). Study-wide context: Disease courses on record covered relapsing-remitting, secondary progressive and progressive-relapsing multiple sclerosis, though some patients had no subtype annotation. A subset of samples was prepared in parallel using single-end sample barcoding, then pooled and co-amplified after Illumina adapter ligation. The patient repertoires were set against around ten previously published healthy control repertoires from donors whose ages ranged from 6 to 25 years. The full study reports these points: Direct clustering with F measure revealed strong co-clustering of samples prepared in the same batch, which led to a batch-effect correction. Significantly lower normalized Chao1 diversity was found in multiple sclerosis patients than in controls, suggesting substantial peripheral T-cell clonal expansion. The multiple sclerosis patient group was slightly younger than the control group. Significantly higher frequencies in patients than in controls were found for roughly 5 TRBV segments, including TRBV5-6, TRBV5-1 and TRBV20-1.

Based on the germline V gene (reference sequence), the CDR1 and CDR2 sequences are SEHNR and FQNEAQ. A distance of 11 bases separates the germline ends of V and J, which lose 4 bases and 3 bases respectively. The CDR3 numbers 14 residues from cysteine through phenylalanine. Just the 42-base CDR3 DNA is kept, in frame starting at base 1. The receptor library was made with PCR. Sequenced using an Illumina HiSeq 2500. To reduce PCR and sequencing biases, unique molecular identifiers were built into the TCR beta cDNA libraries. Approximately 500,000 cDNA molecules were obtained for every 1 to 10 million input T cells, so each molecule roughly corresponded to one T cell. The patient libraries were prepared and sequenced using the same protocol as the earlier healthy control dataset. Samples belonging to the same batch were prepared together, multiplexed and sequenced on a shared HiSeq lane. The paper's data handling went like this. MIGEC was used to process the raw barcoded reads, and molecular identifier groups with only a single read were discarded before consensus assembly and CDR3 extraction. Clonotype tables were post-analysed with VDJtools, normalizing diversity by down-sampling all datasets to the smallest sample size. In repertoire overlap clustering, CDR3 amino acid sequences, but not nucleotide sequences, were matched to correct batch-related cross-sample contamination. In-frame beta chains were kept once TCRdb had trimmed the public reads at Q25 with fastp and called clones with MiXCR. Each CDR3 protein appears once, grouped with its most common genes and DNA. TCRdb, not the original authors, processed these V and J calls. A total of 500,000 to 600,000 distinct CDR3 sequences appear in this sample, 40% to 50% of them only once. Around 1.7% of the sample is in the top ten clones.

To demonstrate the VDJtools post-analysis software, the study profiled TCR beta repertoires from the peripheral blood of 13 young patients with multiple sclerosis. The multiple sclerosis patients were children and adolescents between roughly 6 and 16 years of age. This clonotype was counted a few times. Its recognized antigen is unknown. The sample holds no much larger clone one base away, and base qualities are not on file. The TCR comes from a girl aged 5 to 17 with multiple sclerosis. The sample taken for sequencing was blood. The chain couples TRBV7-9 to TRBJ2-3; the D gene is not confidently resolved. CDR3 region: CASSSPKRTDTQYF. In nucleotides, the sequence is TGTGCCAGCAGCTCGCCAAAGAGGACAGATACGCAGTATTTT.